This entry lists 18 T cell receptor beta chains sequenced from one sample in a study of blood T cell repertoires in COVID-19. Libraries were prepared by immunoSEQ multiplex PCR; TCRdb keeps only in-frame clonotypes and omits some of them. The sample carries about 180,000 clones, over 75% recorded once. The sample was peripheral blood. These receptors all come from a man aged 55 to 70 with acute or convalescent COVID-19.

This clone has only one observation. Other DNA sequences of this sample code for an identical CDR3. The chain combines TRBV4-1 with TRBJ2-1; the match to TRBD2 covers 12 bases. The junction had 7 bases not matched to a gene; V was cut back by 4 bases and J by 0 bases. Germline CDR1 MGHRA, CDR2 YSYEKL. CDR3 length: 18 amino acids. The CDR3 bases are TGCGCCAGCAGCCCCCAGACTAGCGGGGGAAGCTCCTACAATGAGCAGTTCTTC. Translating gives CASSPQTSGGSSYNEQFF.

The rearrangement uses TRBV5-8 and TRBJ2-2; 9 bases align to TRBD1. CDR3 length: 15 residues. V gave up 4 bases and J gave up 5 bases; unmatched junction bases: 6. Germline assignment: CDR1 SGHTS and CDR2 YDEGEE. For the CDR3, the DNA is TGTGCCAGCAGCGAAAGACAGGGGGGGACCGGGGAGCTGTTTTTT. This encodes CASSERQGGTGELFF.

This chain connects TRBV28 to TRBJ1-2, with TRBD1 matching 9 bases. Unmatched junction bases numbered 11, after V lost 4 bases and J lost 8 bases. Germline CDR1 reads MDHEN; CDR2 reads SYDVKM. The CDR3 length is 15 residues. In nucleotides, the CDR3 is TGTGCCAGCAGTTCCAACGGACAGGGGCGGGGAGGCTACACCTTC. This gives the protein CASSSNGQGRGGYTF.

V is TRBV3-1 (or the pseudogene TRBV3-2) and J is TRBJ2-1; 10 nucleotides match TRBD2. Germline CDR1 is LGHDT and CDR2 is YNNKEL (reference sequence). CDR3 size: 15 residues. The J segment lost 7 bases and the V segment lost 4 bases, leaving 7 bases of the junction unmatched. In DNA, the CDR3 is TGTGCCAGCAGCCTAGAGCGGGAGGGGAGGAATGAGCAGTTCTTC. Its protein is CASSLEREGRNEQFF.

This chain links TRBV4-2 with TRBJ1-2, with 10 nucleotides matching TRBD1. CDR1 and CDR2 from the germline V gene are LGHNA and YNFKEQ. After removal of 4 bases from V and 6 bases from J, the junction contained 2 bases not matched to a gene. The CDR3 is 13 residues long. The CDR3 sequence: CASSRDRGDGYTF. The CDR3, as DNA: TGTGCCAGCAGCCGGGACAGGGGTGATGGCTACACCTTC.

This clone was observed a few times. The chain couples TRBV6-2 or TRBV6-3 to TRBJ2-3; 11 bases match TRBD2. CDR1 is MNHEY and CDR2 is SVGEGT in the germline V gene. The CDR3 loop spans 13 amino acids. With V trimmed by 2 bases and J by 11 bases, 3 bases remained unmatched. The CDR3 DNA follows: TGTGCCAGCAGTTACACTAGCGGGAGTAAGCAGTATTTT. Protein sequence: CASSYTSGSKQYF.

V and J are TRBV7-9 and TRBJ1-1; TRBD1 is a possible D gene (5 bases). V was cut by 7 bases and J by 8 bases, with 23 bases left in between. The CDR3 extends over 15 amino acids. CDR1 is SEHNR, CDR2 FQNEAQ, per germline (reference sequence). As DNA, the CDR3 is TGTGCCAGCACCACTGCGCGGGGGACTTTGGTAGAAGCTTTCTTT. Translating gives CASTTARGTLVEAFF. The variable domain in full, completed from reference TRBV7-9 and TRBJ1-1, reads DTGVSQNPRHKITKRGQNVTFRCDPISEHNRLYWYRQTLGQGPEFLTYFQNEAQLEKSRLLSDRFSAERPKGSFSTLEIQRTEQGDSAMYLCASTTARGTLVEAFFGQGTRLTVV.

The chain uses TRBV5-1 and TRBJ2-1; perhaps TRBD1 as D (6 bases). CDR1 and CDR2 from the germline V gene are SGHRS and YFSETQ. This CDR3 region has 15 residues. Trimming took 4 bases from V and 0 from J, leaving 11 bases between them. The DNA of the CDR3 is TGCGCCAGCAGCCCGGGACACTTCTCCTACAATGAGCAGTTCTTC. Residues: CASSPGHFSYNEQFF.

This chain joins TRBV12-3 or TRBV12-4 and TRBJ2-7; D remains unclear. V was shortened by 5 bases and J by 3 bases, with 5 bases between the two germline ends. This CDR3 has 11 residues. The CDR3 is CASSPGYEQYF. CDR3 nucleotides: TGTGCCAGCAGTCCCGGCTACGAGCAGTACTTC.

J is TRBJ1-5 and V is TRBV19; D gene uncertain. The CDR3 totals 14 residues. Germline CDR1 and CDR2: LNHDA and SQIVND (reference sequence). V was shortened by 6 bases and J by 2 bases, with 11 bases between the two germline ends. The CDR3 DNA reads as TGTGCCAGTAGACAGTCGTCCGGCAATCAGCCCCAGCATTTT. Translated: CASRQSSGNQPQHF. The full variable domain, with the rest looked up from reference TRBV19 and TRBJ1-5, is DGGITQSPKYLFRKEGQNVTLSCEQNLNHDAMYWYRQDPGQGLRLIYYSQIVNDFQKGDIAEGYSVSREKKESFPLTVTSAQKNPTAFYLCASRQSSGNQPQHFGDGTRLSIL.

The gene calls are TRBV7-8 and TRBJ2-5; D remains unclear. The CDR3 contains 12 residues. The V and J ends lost 0 bases and 9 bases respectively, with 8 bases between them. Germline V gives CDR1 SGHVS, CDR2 FQNEAQ. The CDR3 DNA follows: TGTGCCAGCAGCTTAGCGATGGCCTCCCAGTACTTC. This encodes CASSLAMASQYF.

The rearrangement joins TRBV28 to TRBJ2-1; perhaps TRBD2 as D (6 bases). Germline lookup yields CDR1 MDHEN and CDR2 SYDVKM. V shed 7 bases and J shed 12 bases, with 19 bases lying between them. The CDR3 extends over 13 amino acids. The CDR3 nucleotides are TGTGCCAGCACCCTTTATACCGGGGGAGTGCAGTTCTTC. It specifies CASTLYTGGVQFF. Based on the CDR3 plus reference TRBV28 and TRBJ2-1, the full variable domain is DVKVTQSSRYLVKRTGEKVFLECVQDMDHENMFWYRQDPGLGLRLIYFSYDVKMKEKGDIPEGYSVSREKKERFSLILESASTNQTSMYLCASTLYTGGVQFFGPGTRLTVL.

The chain joins TRBV6-5 to TRBJ1-1, with D possibly TRBD1 on 5 matching bases. V was trimmed by 0 bases and J by 6 bases, leaving 11 bases between them. The CDR3 has 14 amino acids. Germline V gene data show CDR1 as MNHEY and CDR2 as SVGAGI. CDR3 DNA: TGTGCCAGCAGTTACTCGACCCAGGGTGCTGAAGCTTTCTTT. It specifies CASSYSTQGAEAFF.

The gene calls are TRBV5-4 and TRBJ1-1, with no clear D. With 0 bases removed from V and 4 bases from J, the gap between germline ends came to 10 bases. The CDR3 is made up of 14 amino acids. The V gene's germline CDR1 is SGHNT and CDR2 YYREEE (reference sequence). In nucleotides, the CDR3 is TGTGCCAGCAGCTTGGGTTCGGGAAGCACTGAAGCTTTCTTT. Amino acids: CASSLGSGSTEAFF. The variable domain in full, completed from reference TRBV5-4 and TRBJ1-1, reads ETGVTQSPTHLIKTRGQQVTLRCSSQSGHNTVSWYQQALGQGPQFIFQYYREEENGRGNFPPRFSGLQFPNYSSELNVNALELDDSALYLCASSLGSGSTEAFFGQGTRLTVV.

The rearrangement uses TRBV9 and TRBJ2-1; tentative D call: TRBD2 (6 bases). The germline V gene has CDR1 SGDLS and CDR2 YYNGEE. The V and J ends lost 2 bases and 8 bases respectively, with 11 bases between them. The CDR3 consists of 13 residues. The CDR3 here is CASSVGGGDEQFF. Written as DNA, the CDR3 is TGTGCCAGCAGCGTCGGGGGAGGCGATGAGCAGTTCTTC.

A few counts support this clone. The chain couples TRBV27 to TRBJ2-5, with 7 bases that match TRBD1. This CDR3 is built from 15 residues. V lost 4 bases to trimming and J lost 4 bases; unmatched junction nucleotides: 9. CDR1 MNHEY and CDR2 SMNVEV come from the germline V gene (reference sequence). The CDR3 region has the DNA TGTGCCAGCAGTTCTACAGGGGTTGGGGGAGAGACCCAGTACTTC. As protein: CASSSTGVGGETQYF.

This sequence joins TRBV10-1 and TRBJ2-7; 9 nucleotides match TRBD1. This CDR3 contains 14 residues. Unmatched junction bases numbered 5, after V lost 5 bases and J lost 3 bases. Germline CDR1 is WNHNN and CDR2 is SYGVQD (reference sequence). The CDR3 coding sequence is TGCGCCAGCAGTATCAGGACAGGGGTCTACGAGCAGTACTTC. Translating it yields CASSIRTGVYEQYF.

The chain couples TRBV28 to TRBJ2-4, with a weak D call TRBD2 (6 bases). V was trimmed by 5 bases and J by 7 bases, leaving 27 bases between them. The CDR3 consists of 18 residues. Germline CDR1 reads MDHEN; CDR2 reads SYDVKM. This chain's CDR3 is CASSPTPPGGGVWNIQYF. The CDR3 DNA is TGTGCCAGCAGTCCCACCCCTCCGGGCGGCGGGGTATGGAACATTCAGTACTTC.